Listed here are 8 T cell receptor beta chains from one sample, sequenced in a study of HIV-infected patients and healthy controls. Antiretroviral therapy had run roughly three months, about 14 weeks, before follow-up blood collection. All unsorted peripheral T cells were captured because whole blood was used without fractionation. Reverse transcription used about 500 ng RNA and constant-region primers for alpha and beta. Alpha and beta chain libraries were made separately by chain-specific third strand synthesis with multiplexing indices. TCRdb re-called the 5' RACE reads with MiXCR, one entry per CDR3 protein. The sample records 7,900 or so distinct CDR3 sequences, 6.5% to 7.5% being singletons. Source: blood, taken during antiretroviral therapy. The receptors were sampled from an adult with HIV infection.

Judged by abundance, this clonotype is medium-sized. The size of this beta chain means little, since it is a stray read in a library made for alpha chains. The chain is built from TRBV16 and TRBJ2-4, with D tentatively TRBD1 (6 bases). Trimming took off 3 bases at V and 4 bases at J, with 10 bases between the two ends. Germline V CDR1 and CDR2: KGHSY, FQNENV. The CDR3 contains 14 residues. This CDR3 is CASSHRTEKNIQYF. The CDR3 DNA sequence: TGTGCCAGCAGCCACCGGACAGAAAAAAACATTCAGTACTTC.

This clonotype was observed a few times. Since it is a stray read in a library aimed at alpha chains, this beta chain has a size that is not meaningful. The rearrangement uses TRBV7-2 and TRBJ2-2; no clear D gene. The CDR3 length is 12 residues. Germline lookup yields CDR1 SGHTA and CDR2 FQGNSA. The V end was cut by 5 bases, the J end by 2 bases, with 3 bases between. Here the CDR3 DNA reads TGTGCCAGCAGCCTCAACACCGGGGAGCTGTTTTTT. Protein product: CASSLNTGELFF.

This clonotype was detected many times. The size of this beta chain means little, since it is a stray read in a library made for alpha chains. This chain uses TRBV3-1 with TRBJ2-4; possibly TRBD1 for D (5 bases). CDR3 length: 17 residues. CDR1 is LGHDT and CDR2 is YNNKEL in the germline V gene (reference sequence). V was cut by 4 bases and J by 0 bases, with 16 bases left in between. CDR3 residues: CASSPPLTAVAKNIQYF. The DNA of the CDR3 is TGTGCCAGCAGCCCTCCCTTGACAGCAGTAGCCAAAAACATTCAGTACTTC.

As concerns this clonotype: The library was prepared for alpha chains; this beta chain is a stray read, so its frequency means little. J is TRBJ2-3 and V is TRBV7-9; no definite D call. CDR1 and CDR2 (germline): SEHNR, FQNEAQ (reference sequence). This CDR3 spans 12 amino acids. V was trimmed by 1 base and J by 4 bases, leaving 3 bases between them. The CDR3 bases are TGTGCCAGCAGCTTAGTCCCAGATACGCAGTATTTT. This codes for CASSLVPDTQYF. The full variable domain, rest sourced from reference TRBV7-9 and TRBJ2-3, is DTGVSQNPRHKITKRGQNVTFRCDPISEHNRLYWYRQTLGQGPEFLTYFQNEAQLEKSRLLSDRFSAERPKGSFSTLEIQRTEQGDSAMYLCASSLVPDTQYFGPGTRLTVL.

This clonotype is medium-sized (0.01 to 0.1%) within its sample. The size of this beta chain means little, since it is a stray read in a library made for alpha chains. The rearrangement joins TRBV6-4 to TRBJ2-3; 9 bases fit TRBD2. The CDR3 runs 16 residues. With 0 bases clipped from V and 4 bases from J, the junction kept 5 bases outside the gene matches. Germline V gives CDR1 MRHNA, CDR2 SNTAGT. CDR3 sequence reads: CASSDSVAGAPDTQYF. The DNA for the CDR3 is TGTGCCAGCAGTGACTCTGTAGCGGGAGCTCCAGATACGCAGTATTTT.

This clonotype has a count of ten or more. This beta chain is off target for a library built for alpha chains, so its abundance means little. The CDR3: CAWSVETSGRKTQYF. The CDR3 region has the DNA TGTGCCTGGAGTGTTGAGACTAGCGGGAGAAAGACCCAGTACTTC. The chain joins TRBV30 to TRBJ2-5, with 12 bases that match TRBD2. Germline CDR1 is GTSNPN and CDR2 is SVGIG (reference sequence). Trimming took 0 bases from V and 6 from J; bases not matched to a gene: 5. The CDR3 loop spans 15 amino acids.

This clonotype was seen many times. This beta chain is a stray read from a library made for alpha chains; its abundance is not meaningful. V usage is TRBV9 and J usage is TRBJ2-2; D is unresolved. The CDR3 runs to 12 residues. Germline loops: CDR1 SGDLS, CDR2 YYNGEE. The V and J ends lost 2 bases and 6 bases respectively, with 5 bases between them. This CDR3 reads CASSVGSGELFF. CDR3 DNA sequence: TGTGCCAGCAGCGTCGGCTCCGGGGAGCTGTTTTTT. The whole variable domain, filled in from reference TRBV9 and TRBJ2-2, reads DSGVTQTPKHLITATGQRVTLRCSPRSGDLSVYWYQQSLDQGLQFLIQYYNGEERAKGNILERFSAQQFPDLHSELNLSSLELGDSALYFCASSVGSGELFFGEGSRLTVL.

This clonotype occurred many times. This beta chain was picked up by a library intended for alpha chains and is off target, so its count carries little meaning. CDR3 loop: CASSQGGSLLETQYF. The CDR3 DNA reads as TGTGCCAGCAGCCAAGGGGGAAGCCTACTGGAGACCCAGTACTTC. This chain joins TRBV3-1 and TRBJ2-5; D uncertain. Trimming cost V 1 base and J 5 bases, with 14 bases left between them. The CDR3 length is 15 residues. Germline assignment: CDR1 LGHDT and CDR2 YNNKEL (reference sequence).